The T cell receptor beta chain under discussion was sequenced for a study of T cell responses to AZD1222 COVID-19 vaccine. Regarding the study as a whole: Clonal diversity may have been underestimated in mostly white British donors.

Sequencing used immunoSEQ multiplex PCR; TCRdb keeps in-frame clones, though not all of them. This sample has roughly 160,000 clones, with approximately 93% found just once. This CDR3 is built from 13 residues. Unmatched junction bases numbered 5, after V lost 10 bases and J lost 2 bases. As for this clone: Antigen: not known.

Sequencing used peripheral blood, obtained on day 0 of AZD1222 vaccination. The origin of this receptor is an adult in good health. This chain connects TRBV12-3 or TRBV12-4 to TRBJ2-1; TRBD1 agrees at 7 bases. CDR3 sequence: CATQTGTYNEQFF. Here the CDR3 DNA reads TGTGCCACCCAGACAGGGACCTACAATGAGCAGTTCTTC.